These 14 T cell receptor beta chains originate from one sample sequenced in a study of CD8 T cells in Susac syndrome. It was with random hexamers that about 0.45 to 1 ug RNA was reverse transcribed. One entry per CDR3 protein, called by TCRdb with MiXCR from the immunoSEQ multiplex PCR reads. The table records approximately 170,000 distinct CDR3 sequences, approximately 94% of them present only once. Sample: CD4+ T cells from PBMCs. These receptors were obtained from a human donor with multiple sclerosis.

This clonotype appeared a few times. The J gene is TRBJ1-1, the V gene TRBV3-1; D perhaps matches TRBD1 (6 bases). From germline, CDR1 is LGHDT and CDR2 YNNKEL (reference sequence). V was shortened by 3 bases and J by 0 bases, with 14 bases between the two germline ends. This CDR3 comprises 16 residues. The CDR3 sequence: CASSQGRGVMNTEAFF. The CDR3 DNA reads as TGTGCCAGCAGCCAGGGTAGGGGGGTGATGAACACTGAAGCTTTCTTT. Together with reference TRBV3-1 and TRBJ1-1, the CDR3 gives the full variable domain: DTAVSQTPKYLVTQMGNDKSIKCEQNLGHDTMYWYKQDSKKFLKIMFSYNNKELIINETVPNRFSPKSPDKAHLNLHINSLELGDSAVYFCASSQGRGVMNTEAFFGQGTRLTVV.

The chain recombines TRBV12-3 or TRBV12-4 with TRBJ1-3; no clear D. The CDR3 spans 12 residues. Trimming left V 1 base short and J 11 bases short, with 9 bases between. CDR3 residues: CASSLGDRAIYF. The DNA of the CDR3 is TGTGCCAGCAGTTTAGGAGATAGGGCCATATATTTT.

The chain links TRBV4-3 to TRBJ1-5, with D uncertain. CDR3 length: 14 residues. Germline V gene data show CDR1 as LGHNA and CDR2 as YSLEER. V was clipped by 0 bases and J by 1 base, with 4 bases between them. CDR3 region: CASSQDLSNQPQHF. The CDR3 DNA sequence: TGCGCCAGCAGCCAAGATCTAAGCAATCAGCCCCAGCATTTT.

The gene calls are TRBV20-1 and TRBJ2-7, with 9 bases lining up with TRBD2. The CDR3 spans 13 residues. The germline CDR1 and CDR2 sequences are DFQATT and SNEGSKA (reference sequence). With V trimmed by 6 bases and J by 4 bases, 7 bases remained unmatched. Here the CDR3 DNA reads TGCAGTGCAAAGCGGGAGGTAATATACGAGCAGTACTTC. This encodes CSAKREVIYEQYF.

The chain recombines TRBV4-2 with TRBJ1-5; the match to TRBD1 covers 10 bases. The trim removed 0 bases at V and 5 bases at J, leaving 4 bases unmatched. Germline V lookup: CDR1 LGHNA, CDR2 YNFKEQ. The CDR3 runs to 16 residues. CDR3 sequence (DNA): TGTGCCAGCAGCCAAGATGTGGGACAGGGGTATCAGCCCCAGCATTTT. Translation: CASSQDVGQGYQPQHF.

The rearrangement links TRBV20-1 to TRBJ2-7, with TRBD1 identical over 9 bases. Trimming took 4 bases from V and 6 from J; bases not matched to a gene: 13. This CDR3 contains 15 residues. Germline V gives CDR1 DFQATT, CDR2 SNEGSKA (reference sequence). This CDR3 is CSATSLTGTGIEQYF. CDR3 sequence (DNA): TGCAGTGCTACGAGTCTTACCGGGACAGGGATCGAGCAGTACTTC.

The chain joins TRBV9 to TRBJ2-5, with TRBD1 matching over 7 bases. V gave up 7 bases and J gave up 1 base; unmatched junction bases: 10. The CDR3 is 15 amino acids. Germline CDR1 reads SGDLS; CDR2 reads YYNGEE. CDR3 in DNA: TGTGCCAGCGGTGGGATGGCAGGGGGCCAAGAGACCCAGTACTTC. This gives the protein CASGGMAGGQETQYF.

The table lists this clonotype with a few counts. V is TRBV5-1 and J is TRBJ2-7; a weak D match, TRBD1 (5 bases). The CDR3 has 14 amino acids. Germline loops: CDR1 SGHRS, CDR2 YFSETQ. Trimming left V 0 bases short and J 2 bases short, with 9 bases between. This chain's CDR3 is CASSLEAGTYEQYF. The DNA for the CDR3 is TGCGCCAGCAGCTTGGAGGCAGGGACCTACGAGCAGTACTTC.

The chain recombines TRBV5-4 with TRBJ2-7; TRBD1 matches 7 bases. CDR1 and CDR2 (germline): SGHNT, YYREEE (reference sequence). This CDR3 is 14 amino acids long. V trimming: 5 bases; J trimming: 0 bases; junction bases outside the gene matches: 5. CDR3 sequence: CASRMGTASYEQYF. Here the CDR3 DNA reads TGTGCCAGCAGAATGGGGACAGCCTCCTACGAGCAGTACTTC.

The CDR3 region has the DNA TGTGCCAGCAGCTTCCAGATGGACAATGAGCAGTTCTTC. Protein product: CASSFQMDNEQFF. The gene calls are TRBV7-2 and TRBJ2-1; D ambiguous. Germline loops: CDR1 SGHTA, CDR2 FQGNSA. Deletions cut 3 bases from V and 5 bases from J, with 8 bases between. CDR3 length: 13 residues.

The chain couples TRBV4-1 to TRBJ2-3; 8 bases align to TRBD2. The CDR3 is 15 residues long. Trimming cost V 0 bases and J 2 bases; bases outside gene matches: 1. CDR1 is MGHRA and CDR2 is YSYEKL in the germline V gene. The DNA of the CDR3 is TGCGCCAGCAGCCAAGAACTAGCGGACACAGATACGCAGTATTTT. It is translated as CASSQELADTDTQYF.

The gene calls are TRBV15 and TRBJ1-3; D remains ambiguous. The CDR3 runs 15 residues. Trimming removed 5 bases from V and 1 base from J, with 12 bases in between. Germline V gene data show CDR1 as LNHNV and CDR2 as YYDKDF (reference sequence). In nucleotides, the CDR3 is TGTGCCACCAGCCCCCACTGGGAGTCTGGAAACACCATATATTTT. It specifies CATSPHWESGNTIYF.

This chain uses TRBV2 with TRBJ2-7; D is undetermined. The CDR3 is made up of 11 amino acids. V lost 5 bases and J 6 bases, leaving 8 bases between the germline ends. From germline, CDR1 is SNHLY and CDR2 FYNNEI. The CDR3 loop is CASSYNSEQYF. In nucleotides, the CDR3 is TGTGCCAGCAGTTACAACAGCGAGCAGTACTTC.

The V call is TRBV5-1, the J call TRBJ2-5, with 7 bases fitting TRBD1. V lost 0 bases and J lost 5; bases outside the gene matches: 1. Germline lookup yields CDR1 SGHRS and CDR2 YFSETQ. The length of the CDR3 is 13 residues. CDR3 sequence: CASSLEGAETQYF. The CDR3 DNA reads as TGCGCCAGCAGCTTGGAGGGGGCGGAGACCCAGTACTTC.